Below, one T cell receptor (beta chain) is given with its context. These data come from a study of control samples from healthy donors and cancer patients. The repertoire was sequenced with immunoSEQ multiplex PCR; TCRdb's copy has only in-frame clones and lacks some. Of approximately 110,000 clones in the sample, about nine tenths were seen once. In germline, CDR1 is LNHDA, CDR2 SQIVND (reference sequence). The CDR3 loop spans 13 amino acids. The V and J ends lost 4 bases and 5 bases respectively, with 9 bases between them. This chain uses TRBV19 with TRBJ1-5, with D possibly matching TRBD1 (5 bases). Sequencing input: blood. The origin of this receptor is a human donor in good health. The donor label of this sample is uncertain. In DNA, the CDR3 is TGTGCCAGTAGTACGGCAGGGTATCAGCCCCAGCATTTT. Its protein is CASSTAGYQPQHF. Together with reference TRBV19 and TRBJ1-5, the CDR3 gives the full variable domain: DGGITQSPKYLFRKEGQNVTLSCEQNLNHDAMYWYRQDPGQGLRLIYYSQIVNDFQKGDIAEGYSVSREKKESFPLTVTSAQKNPTAFYLCASSTAGYQPQHFGDGTRLSIL.